This T cell receptor (beta chain) was sequenced in a study of patients and donors after allogeneic stem cell transplantation. TCRdb redid the calling of the RT-PCR reads with MiXCR, one entry per CDR3 protein. Of hundreds of thousands of distinct CDR3 sequences in the sample, 16% are singletons; the top ten hold roughly 7.2%. This clonotype has only a few counts. Germline CDR1 SGHRS, CDR2 YFSETQ. Trimming removed 3 bases from V and 4 bases from J; junction bases left unmatched: 4. CDR3 size: 14 residues. The rearrangement uses TRBV5-1 and TRBJ2-3, with 8 bases lining up with TRBD1. This receptor was obtained from a human donor who was either an allogeneic HSCT recipient or a stem cell or donor lymphocyte infusion donor (not recorded which). It is not recorded whose cells these are; they may come from a transplant donor. Sequencing input: blood, either unsorted or a sorted T cell fraction (not recorded which). The CDR3 coding sequence is TGCGCCAGCAGCTCACAGGGGGTCGCAGATACGCAGTATTTT. Its protein product is CASSSQGVADTQYF.